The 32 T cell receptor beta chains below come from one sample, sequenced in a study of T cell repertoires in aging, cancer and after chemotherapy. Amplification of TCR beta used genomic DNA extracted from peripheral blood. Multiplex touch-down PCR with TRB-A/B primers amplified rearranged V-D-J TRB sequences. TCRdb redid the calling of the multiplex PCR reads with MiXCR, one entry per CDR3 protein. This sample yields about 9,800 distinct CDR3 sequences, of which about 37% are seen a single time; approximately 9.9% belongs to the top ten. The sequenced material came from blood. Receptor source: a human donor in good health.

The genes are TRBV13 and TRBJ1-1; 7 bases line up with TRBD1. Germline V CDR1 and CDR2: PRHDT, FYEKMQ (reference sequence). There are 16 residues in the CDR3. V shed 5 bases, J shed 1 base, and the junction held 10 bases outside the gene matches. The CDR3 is CASSPTGQLGNTEAFF. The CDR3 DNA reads TGTGCCAGCAGCCCTACGGGACAGCTCGGGAACACTGAAGCTTTCTTT.

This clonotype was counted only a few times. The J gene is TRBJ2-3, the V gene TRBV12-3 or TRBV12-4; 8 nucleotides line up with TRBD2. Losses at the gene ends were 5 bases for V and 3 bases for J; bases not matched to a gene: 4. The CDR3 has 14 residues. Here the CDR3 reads CASSVTSGTDTQYF. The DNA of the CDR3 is TGTGCCAGCAGTGTCACTAGCGGAACAGATACGCAGTATTTT.

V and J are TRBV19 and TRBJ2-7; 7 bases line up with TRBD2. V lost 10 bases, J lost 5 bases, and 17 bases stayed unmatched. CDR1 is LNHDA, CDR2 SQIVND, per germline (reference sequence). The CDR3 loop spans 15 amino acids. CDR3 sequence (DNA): TGTGCCACCTCGTTAGGGGCTGGCGGGAGCCACGAGCAGTACTTC. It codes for CATSLGAGGSHEQYF.

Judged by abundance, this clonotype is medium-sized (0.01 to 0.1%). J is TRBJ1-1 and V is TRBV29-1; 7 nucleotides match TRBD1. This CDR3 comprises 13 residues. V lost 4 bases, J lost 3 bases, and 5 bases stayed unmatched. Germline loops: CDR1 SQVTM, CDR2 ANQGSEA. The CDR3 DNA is TGCAGCGTTGGGACAGGCGGGGACACTGAAGCTTTCTTT. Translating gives CSVGTGGDTEAFF.

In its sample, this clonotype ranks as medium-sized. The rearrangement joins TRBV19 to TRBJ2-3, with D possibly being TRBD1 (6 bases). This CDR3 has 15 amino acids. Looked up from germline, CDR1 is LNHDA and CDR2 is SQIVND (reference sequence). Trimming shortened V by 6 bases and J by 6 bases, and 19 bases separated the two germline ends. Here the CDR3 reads CASRPANRVSDTQYF. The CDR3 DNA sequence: TGTGCCAGTAGGCCCGCAAACAGGGTCTCGGATACGCAGTATTTT.

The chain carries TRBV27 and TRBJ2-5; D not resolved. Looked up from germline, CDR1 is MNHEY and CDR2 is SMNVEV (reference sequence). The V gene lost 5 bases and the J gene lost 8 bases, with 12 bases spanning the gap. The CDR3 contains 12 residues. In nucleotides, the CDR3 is TGTGCCAGCAGTCCCTCCAAGAGAACCCAGTACTTC. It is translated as CASSPSKRTQYF.

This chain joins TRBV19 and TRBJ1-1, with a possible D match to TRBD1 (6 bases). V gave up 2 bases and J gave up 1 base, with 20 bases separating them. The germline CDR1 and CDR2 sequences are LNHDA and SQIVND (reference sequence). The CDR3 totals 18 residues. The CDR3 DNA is TGTGCCAGTAGTATAAACGAAGGGGTGGGGGCGTGGAACACTGAAGCTTTCTTT. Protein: CASSINEGVGAWNTEAFF.

CDR3 in DNA: TGTGCCAGCAGCGCGGGACTATGGATGGAGACCCAGTACTTC. Residues: CASSAGLWMETQYF. This chain links TRBV7-2 with TRBJ2-5; 7 nucleotides match TRBD2. V lost 5 bases, J lost 5 bases, and 8 bases stayed unmatched. Germline V lookup: CDR1 SGHTA, CDR2 FQGNSA. The CDR3 extends over 14 amino acids.

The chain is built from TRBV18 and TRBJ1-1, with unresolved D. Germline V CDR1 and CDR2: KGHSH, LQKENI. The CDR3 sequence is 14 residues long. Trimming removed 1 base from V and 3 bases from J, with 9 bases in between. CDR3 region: CASSPRPGDTEAFF. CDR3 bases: TGTGCCAGCTCACCACGACCTGGTGACACTGAAGCTTTCTTT.

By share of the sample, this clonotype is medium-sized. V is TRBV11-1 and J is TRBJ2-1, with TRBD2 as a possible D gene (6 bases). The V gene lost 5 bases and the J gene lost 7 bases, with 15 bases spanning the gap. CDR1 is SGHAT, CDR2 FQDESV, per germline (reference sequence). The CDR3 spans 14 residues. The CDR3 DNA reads TGTGCCAGCAGCCCGGGACCCCGGGGGAATGAGCAGTTCTTC. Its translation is CASSPGPRGNEQFF.

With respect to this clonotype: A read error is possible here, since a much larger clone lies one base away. CDR3 protein: CASSSPGWGSYNEQFF. CDR3 coding DNA: TGTGCCAGCAGTTCCCCTGGCTGGGGGTCCTACAATGAGCAGTTCTTC. The chain links TRBV6-5 to TRBJ2-1; D is possibly TRBD1 or TRBD2 (5 bases each). Trimming shortened V by 4 bases and J by 1 base, and 14 bases separated the two germline ends. Germline CDR1 is MNHEY and CDR2 is SVGAGI. This CDR3 is 16 amino acids long.

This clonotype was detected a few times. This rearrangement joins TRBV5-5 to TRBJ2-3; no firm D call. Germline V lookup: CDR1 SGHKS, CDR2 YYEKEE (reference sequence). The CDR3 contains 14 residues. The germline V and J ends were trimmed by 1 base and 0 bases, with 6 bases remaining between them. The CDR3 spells CASSLSRSTDTQYF. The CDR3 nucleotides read TGTGCCAGCAGCTTGTCGCGGAGCACAGATACGCAGTATTTT.

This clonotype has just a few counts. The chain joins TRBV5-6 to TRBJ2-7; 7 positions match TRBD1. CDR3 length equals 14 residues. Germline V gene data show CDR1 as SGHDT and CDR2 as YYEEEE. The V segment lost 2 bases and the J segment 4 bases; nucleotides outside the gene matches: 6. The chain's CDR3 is CASSFTGAWYEQYF. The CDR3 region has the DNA TGTGCCAGCAGCTTTACAGGGGCGTGGTACGAGCAGTACTTC.

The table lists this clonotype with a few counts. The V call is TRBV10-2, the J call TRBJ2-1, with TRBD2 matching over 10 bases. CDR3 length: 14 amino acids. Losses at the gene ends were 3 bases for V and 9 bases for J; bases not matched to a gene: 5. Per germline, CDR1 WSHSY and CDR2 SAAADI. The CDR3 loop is CASSESGRATEQFF. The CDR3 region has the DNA TGCGCCAGCAGTGAAAGCGGGAGGGCCACTGAGCAGTTCTTC.

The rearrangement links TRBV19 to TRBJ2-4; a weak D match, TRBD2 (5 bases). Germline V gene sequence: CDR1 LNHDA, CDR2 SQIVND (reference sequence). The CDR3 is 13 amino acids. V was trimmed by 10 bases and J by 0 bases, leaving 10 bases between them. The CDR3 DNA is TGTGCCACCGGGAATGGAGCCAAAAACATTCAGTACTTC. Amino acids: CATGNGAKNIQYF. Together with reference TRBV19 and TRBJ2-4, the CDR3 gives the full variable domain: DGGITQSPKYLFRKEGQNVTLSCEQNLNHDAMYWYRQDPGQGLRLIYYSQIVNDFQKGDIAEGYSVSREKKESFPLTVTSAQKNPTAFYLCATGNGAKNIQYFGAGTRLSVL.

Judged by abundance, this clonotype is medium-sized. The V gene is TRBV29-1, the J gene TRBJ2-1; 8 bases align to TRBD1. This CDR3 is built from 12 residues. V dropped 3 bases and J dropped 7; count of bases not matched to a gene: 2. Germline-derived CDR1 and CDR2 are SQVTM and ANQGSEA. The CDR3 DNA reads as TGCAGCGTTGATGGACAGGGTAATGAGCAGTTCTTC. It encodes CSVDGQGNEQFF.

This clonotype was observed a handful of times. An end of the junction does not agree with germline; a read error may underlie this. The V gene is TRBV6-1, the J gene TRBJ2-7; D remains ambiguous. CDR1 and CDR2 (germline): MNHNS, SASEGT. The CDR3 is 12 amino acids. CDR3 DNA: TGTGCCAGCCATTCCGAGAGGTTACCCAGTTTTTTC. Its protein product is CASHSERLPSFF.

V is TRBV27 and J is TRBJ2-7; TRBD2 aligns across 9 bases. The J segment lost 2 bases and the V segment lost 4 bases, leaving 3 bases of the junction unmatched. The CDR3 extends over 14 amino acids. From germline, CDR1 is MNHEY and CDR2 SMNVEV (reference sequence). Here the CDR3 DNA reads TGTGCCAGCAGTTATTCTAGCGGGGCCTACGAGCAGTACTTC. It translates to CASSYSSGAYEQYF.

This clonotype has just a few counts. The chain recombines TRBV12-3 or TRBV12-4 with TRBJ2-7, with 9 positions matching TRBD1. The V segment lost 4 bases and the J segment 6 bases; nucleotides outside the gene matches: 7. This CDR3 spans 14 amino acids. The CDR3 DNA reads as TGTGCCAGCAGTTGGCACAGGGGGCTAGGCGAGCAGTACTTC. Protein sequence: CASSWHRGLGEQYF.

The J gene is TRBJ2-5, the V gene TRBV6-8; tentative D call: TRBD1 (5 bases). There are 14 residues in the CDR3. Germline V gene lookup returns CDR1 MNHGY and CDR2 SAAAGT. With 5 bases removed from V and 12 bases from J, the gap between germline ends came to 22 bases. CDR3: CASSLPDTARSEYF. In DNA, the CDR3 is TGTGCCAGCAGTCTCCCGGACACGGCAAGGTCTGAGTACTTC.

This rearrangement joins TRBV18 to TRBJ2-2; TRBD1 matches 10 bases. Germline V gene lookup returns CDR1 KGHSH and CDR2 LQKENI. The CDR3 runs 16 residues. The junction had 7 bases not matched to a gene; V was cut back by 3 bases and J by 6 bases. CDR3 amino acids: CASSPLGTGDAGELFF. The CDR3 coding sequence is TGTGCCAGCTCACCTCTCGGGACAGGGGATGCCGGGGAGCTGTTTTTT.

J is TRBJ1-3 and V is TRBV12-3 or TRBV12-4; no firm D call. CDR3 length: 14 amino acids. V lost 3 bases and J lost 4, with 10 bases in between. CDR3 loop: CASSFGSLGNTIYF. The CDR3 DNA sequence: TGTGCCAGCAGTTTTGGCAGCCTAGGAAACACCATATATTTT.

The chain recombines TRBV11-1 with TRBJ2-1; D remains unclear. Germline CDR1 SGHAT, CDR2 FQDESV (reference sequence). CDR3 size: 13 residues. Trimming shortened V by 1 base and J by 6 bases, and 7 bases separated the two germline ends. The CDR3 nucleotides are TGTGCCAGCAGCTTAGTTGGTCCCAATGAGCAGTTCTTC. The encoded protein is CASSLVGPNEQFF.

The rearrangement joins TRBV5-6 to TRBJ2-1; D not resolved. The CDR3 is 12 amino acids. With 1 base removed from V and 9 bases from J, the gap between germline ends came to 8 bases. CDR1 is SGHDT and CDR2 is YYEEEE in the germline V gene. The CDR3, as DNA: TGTGCCAGCAGCTTGTTAGTAGCTGAGCAGTTCTTC. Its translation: CASSLLVAEQFF.

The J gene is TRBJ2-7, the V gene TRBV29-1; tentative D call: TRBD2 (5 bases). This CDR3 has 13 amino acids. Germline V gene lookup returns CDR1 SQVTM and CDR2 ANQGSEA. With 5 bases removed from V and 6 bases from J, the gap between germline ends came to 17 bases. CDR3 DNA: TGCAGCGTTTACGGGGTTAGCGCCACCGAGCAGTACTTC. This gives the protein CSVYGVSATEQYF.

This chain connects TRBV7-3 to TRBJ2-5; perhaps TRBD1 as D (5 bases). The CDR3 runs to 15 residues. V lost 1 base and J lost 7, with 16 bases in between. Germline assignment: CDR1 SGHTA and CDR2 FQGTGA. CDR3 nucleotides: TGTGCCAGCAGCTTAAATCCGGGCGTGCAGGGGACCCAGTACTTC. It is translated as CASSLNPGVQGTQYF.

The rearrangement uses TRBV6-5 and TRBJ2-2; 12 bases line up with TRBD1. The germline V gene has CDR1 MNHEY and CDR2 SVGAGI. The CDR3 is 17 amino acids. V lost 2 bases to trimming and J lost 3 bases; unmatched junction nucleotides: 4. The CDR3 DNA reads TGTGCCAGCAGTTACGGGACAGGGGGCCTTTACACCGGGGAGCTGTTTTTT. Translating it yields CASSYGTGGLYTGELFF.

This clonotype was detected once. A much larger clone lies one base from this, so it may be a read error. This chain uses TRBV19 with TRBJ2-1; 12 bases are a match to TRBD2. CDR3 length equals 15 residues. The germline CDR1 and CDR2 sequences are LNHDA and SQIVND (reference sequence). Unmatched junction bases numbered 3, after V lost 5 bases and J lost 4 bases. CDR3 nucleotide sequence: TGTGCCAGTAGTGCCGGGACTAGCGGGTACAATGAGCAGTTCTTC. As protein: CASSAGTSGYNEQFF.

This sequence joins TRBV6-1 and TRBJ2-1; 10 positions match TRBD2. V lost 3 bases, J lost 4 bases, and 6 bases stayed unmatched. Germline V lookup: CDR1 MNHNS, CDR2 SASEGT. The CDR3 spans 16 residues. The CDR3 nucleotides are TGTGCCAGCAGTGAGTGGACTAGCGGACCATACAATGAGCAGTTCTTC. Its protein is CASSEWTSGPYNEQFF.

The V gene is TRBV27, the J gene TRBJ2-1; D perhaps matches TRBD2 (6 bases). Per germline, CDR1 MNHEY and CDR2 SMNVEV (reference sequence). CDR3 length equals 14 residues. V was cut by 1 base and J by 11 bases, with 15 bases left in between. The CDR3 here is CASSLLGGTWKQFF. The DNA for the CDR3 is TGTGCCAGCAGTTTATTGGGGGGAACCTGGAAGCAGTTCTTC.

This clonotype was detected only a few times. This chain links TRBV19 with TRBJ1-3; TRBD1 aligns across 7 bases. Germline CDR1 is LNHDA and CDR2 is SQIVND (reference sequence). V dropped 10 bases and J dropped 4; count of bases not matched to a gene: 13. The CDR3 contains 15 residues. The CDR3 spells CATYSTGAVGNTIYF. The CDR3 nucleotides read TGTGCCACCTACTCCACAGGGGCCGTCGGAAACACCATATATTTT.

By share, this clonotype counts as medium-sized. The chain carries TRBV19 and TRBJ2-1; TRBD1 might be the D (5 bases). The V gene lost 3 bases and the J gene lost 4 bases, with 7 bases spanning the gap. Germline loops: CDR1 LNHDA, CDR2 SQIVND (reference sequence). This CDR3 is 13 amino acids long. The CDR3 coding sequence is TGTGCCAGTAGTATCACAGGTTACAATGAGCAGTTCTTC. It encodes CASSITGYNEQFF.